This T cell receptor (beta chain) emerged from a study of neurological immune-mediated disorders (dated by TCRdb to about 2019). Describing the broader study: Among the approximately 34 multiple sclerosis patients, relapsing-remitting MS was present in about 31 and secondary progressive MS was present in 3. Using UMI-based sequencing, the study compared peripheral blood TCR-beta repertoires from patients with HTLV-I-associated myelopathy (HAM/TSP), patients with multiple sclerosis, and healthy controls. Longitudinal samples, technical triplicates and paired sorted CD4+ and CD8+ T-cell subsets, alongside PBMC samples, were included among the approximately 110 TCR-beta libraries. The cohort included 60 to 70 subjects: some 15 with HAM/TSP, roughly 34 with multiple sclerosis, and around 20 healthy controls. Findings and caveats that apply to the study as a whole: The MS cluster was not associated with any clinical or MRI features, and the authors stated that larger cohorts are needed. TCR clonal expansion was highest in HAM/TSP patients and lowest in MS patients, with MS patients falling below even healthy controls. In phylogenetic analysis, the repertoires of 18 of 34 MS patients grouped into a cluster of related CDR3 sequences, which suggests a possible signature at the repertoire level. Across subjects, expanded clones never shared an identical CDR3 amino acid sequence, which suggests that the TCR-beta repertoires in every group were private.

Reading from cysteine to phenylalanine, the CDR3 counts 16 amino acids. The sequence is cut down to CDR3 DNA, 48 bases in frame from base 1. V is pruned by 5 bases and J by 1 base, leaving 8 bases of the junction without a gene match. The germline V gene specifies SGHVS as CDR1 and FNYEAQ as CDR2. Libraries from unsorted PBMCs were made from 2 million PBMCs kept in RNAlater at -80 degrees C until RNA extraction. The multiple sclerosis patients were enrolled in a US clinical protocol that evaluated disease progression with magnetic resonance imaging. Peripheral blood was subjected to Ficoll-Hypaque density gradient centrifugation to isolate PBMCs, which were then cryopreserved in liquid nitrogen. This clonotype appeared many times. The antigen this receptor binds is unknown. No base quality information exists; no much larger clone differs at one position. cDNA was synthesized by template-switch 5'RACE using a primer with a 10-nucleotide random unique molecular identifier that tagged each TCR transcript. Every sequencing run covered 15-18 subjects and yielded more than 180 million TCR-beta sequences. Total RNA was extracted with the RNeasy kit. Using the KAPA Real-time Library Amplification kit, TCR-beta VDJ regions were amplified with primers for the TCR constant region and the 5'RACE anchor. A first PCR added sample indexes and Illumina adaptors, after which a second PCR increased the library yield. After Ampure bead purification, the roughly 650 bp TCR product was size-selected on a 2% E-gel SizeSelection system. Before pooling, library quality was assessed on a Bioanalyzer, concentration was determined with Qubit, and library quantification was performed with the Kapa Library Quantification kit. Libraries were sequenced paired-end 2 x 150 bp on an Illumina HiSeq 2500. To increase sequence diversity, about 23-30% phiX was spiked into each library pool. For the original study's pipeline: The quality-filtered reads were processed with the UMI-based MiGEC pipeline, whose error correction step removed more than 80% of the raw TCR sequences. VDJ genes were aligned to IMGT germline references, and clonotypes were defined by unique CDR3 amino acid sequence plus V-J genes. Clonal expansion, Shannon diversity and CDR3 relatedness were evaluated with VDJtools (CalcPairwiseDistances, ClusterSamples), while phylogenetic trees were built in CLCbio workbench. A clone was classed as expanded if it had 8 or more unique UMIs, a cutoff based on coefficient-of-variation modelling across technical triplicates. The raw public data were reprocessed by TCRdb itself: fastp quality trimming at Q25, MiXCR clonotype calling, in-frame beta chains only. One record per CDR3 amino acid sequence lists the most common genes and DNA. The V and J calls follow TCRdb's processing rather than the paper's. The sample records tens of thousands of distinct CDR3 sequences, approximately 3.5% of which are singletons. In total, the top ten clones hold around 3.1% of the sample.

The specimen was PBMCs. This clonotype was obtained from a woman aged 50 to 60 with multiple sclerosis. Rearrangement joined TRBV7-6 to TRBJ1-2; TRBD1 agrees with 9 junctional bases. DNA sequence: TGTGCCAGCAGCCTTCGTTCGGGACAGGGTAACTATGGCTACACCTTC. This gives the protein CASSLRSGQGNYGYTF.